Shown below are 26 T cell receptor beta chains from a single sample sequenced in a study of cytotoxic CD8 clonotypes in ibrutinib-treated CLL. Clones were read by immunoSEQ multiplex PCR, and TCRdb kept only the in-frame ones, dropping some. The data hold roughly 180,000 clones, with around three quarters observed a single time. The source material was PBMCs, sampled after 24 months of ibrutinib treatment. These receptors were taken from a human donor with chronic lymphocytic leukemia.

The rearrangement links TRBV6-5 to TRBJ2-1; D remains ambiguous. Trimming shortened V by 4 bases and J by 3 bases, and 10 bases separated the two germline ends. Germline CDR1 MNHEY, CDR2 SVGAGI. The CDR3 has 14 amino acids. The DNA for the CDR3 is TGTGCCAGCAGTTCCCGCAGAGTCTACAATGAGCAGTTCTTC. This gives the protein CASSSRRVYNEQFF.

This rearrangement joins TRBV4-1 to TRBJ2-3; 8 positions agree with TRBD1. Per germline, CDR1 MGHRA and CDR2 YSYEKL. This CDR3 is 17 amino acids long. The J segment lost 6 bases and the V segment lost 1 base, leaving 12 bases of the junction unmatched. Written as DNA, the CDR3 is TGCGCCAGCAGCCAAGTTCTTTCCAGGGGGCTTAGGGATACGCAGTATTTT. It specifies CASSQVLSRGLRDTQYF.

The rearrangement links TRBV28 to TRBJ2-7; unclear D gene. The V end lost 6 bases, the J end lost 1 base, and 7 bases lay between the germline ends. Germline V lookup: CDR1 MDHEN, CDR2 SYDVKM. The CDR3 runs 12 residues. This CDR3 reads CASRGSSYEQYF. CDR3 in DNA: TGTGCCAGCAGAGGGTCGTCCTACGAGCAGTACTTC.

V gene TRBV19 combines with J gene TRBJ1-4, with D unresolved. The V end lost 5 bases, the J end lost 7 bases, and 17 bases lay between the germline ends. The CDR3 has 15 amino acids. Germline V CDR1 and CDR2: LNHDA, SQIVND (reference sequence). The CDR3 DNA sequence: TGTGCCAGTAGTCCCCGTGATAGGGAAGTTGAAAAACTGTTTTTT. Amino acid sequence: CASSPRDREVEKLFF.

The genes are TRBV7-2 and TRBJ2-7, with 11 bases fitting TRBD1. This CDR3 has 15 residues. V gave up 0 bases and J gave up 3 bases; unmatched junction bases: 1. Germline CDR1 reads SGHTA; CDR2 reads FQGNSA. In DNA, the CDR3 is TGTGCCAGCAGCTTAGCGGGACAGGGGGACTACGAGCAGTACTTC. This encodes CASSLAGQGDYEQYF. The whole variable domain, remainder taken from reference TRBV7-2 and TRBJ2-7, is GAGVSQSPSNKVTEKGKDVELRCDPISGHTALYWYRQSLGQGLEFLIYFQGNSAPDKSGLPSDRFSAERTGGSVSTLTIQRTQQEDSAVYLCASSLAGQGDYEQYFGPGTRLTVT.

The chain employs TRBV2 and TRBJ2-5, with 12 bases identical to TRBD2. The CDR3 is 15 amino acids. Per germline, CDR1 SNHLY and CDR2 FYNNEI. V lost 6 bases and J lost 5; bases outside the gene matches: 7. The CDR3 region is CASSLRTSGTETQYF. The CDR3 DNA follows: TGTGCCAGCAGCCTCCGGACTAGCGGGACGGAGACCCAGTACTTC.

This chain uses TRBV7-9 with TRBJ1-1; no definite D call. CDR3 length: 12 residues. Germline V gives CDR1 SEHNR, CDR2 FQNEAQ (reference sequence). V was trimmed by 3 bases and J by 11 bases, leaving 13 bases between them. Written as DNA, the CDR3 is TGTGCCAGCAGCTTGGTAGGGAGTTTTGCTTTCTTT. Translation gives CASSLVGSFAFF.

The chain recombines TRBV7-8 with TRBJ2-3; the D gene is possibly TRBD2 (6 bases). The CDR3 consists of 9 residues. Trimming removed 9 bases at V and 12 bases at J, with 10 bases between. The germline V gene has CDR1 SGHVS and CDR2 FQNEAQ. CDR3 nucleotide sequence: TGTGCCAGTGGAGGGCCCCAGTATTTT. Encoded protein: CASGGPQYF.

The chain uses TRBV11-2 and TRBJ1-3; D gene ambiguous. The V end was cut by 6 bases, the J end by 3 bases, with 12 bases between. CDR1 and CDR2 (germline): SGHAT, FQNNGV. The CDR3 has 14 amino acids. CDR3 DNA: TGTGCCAGCAGTCGCTCGGGGAGTGGAAACACCATATATTTT. It encodes CASSRSGSGNTIYF.

The J gene is TRBJ2-1, the V gene TRBV19, with 8 bases identical to TRBD2. The CDR3 is 16 residues long. Trimming cost V 4 bases and J 10 bases; bases outside gene matches: 15. In germline, CDR1 is LNHDA, CDR2 SQIVND (reference sequence). The CDR3 nucleotides read TGTGCCAGTAGTAATAACGTGGCGGGGGGCGGTTTAGAGCAGTTCTTC. This gives the protein CASSNNVAGGGLEQFF.

The V gene is TRBV6-5, the J gene TRBJ2-5; perhaps TRBD2 as D (6 bases). The CDR3 consists of 15 residues. The V gene lost 0 bases and the J gene lost 9 bases, with 17 bases spanning the gap. Germline V lookup: CDR1 MNHEY, CDR2 SVGAGI. The CDR3 is CASSYSTTLATAQYF. CDR3 DNA: TGTGCCAGCAGTTACTCGACGACCCTAGCGACGGCCCAGTACTTC.

The chain carries TRBV30 and TRBJ1-1; possibly TRBD1 for D (5 bases). The CDR3 is 14 amino acids. CDR1 and CDR2 (germline): GTSNPN, SVGIG (reference sequence). The V end was cut by 4 bases, the J end by 3 bases, with 15 bases between. DNA of the CDR3: TGTGCCTGGAACCGAGACAGTAGGTACACTGAAGCTTTCTTT. Residues: CAWNRDSRYTEAFF.

The rearrangement joins TRBV5-4 to TRBJ2-2, with D perhaps TRBD1 or TRBD2 (7 bases each). V was shortened by 6 bases and J by 2 bases, with 23 bases between the two germline ends. Germline assignment: CDR1 SGHNT and CDR2 YYREEE (reference sequence). This CDR3 is 18 amino acids long. The CDR3: CASTARGGSDYNTGELFF. The CDR3, as DNA: TGTGCCAGCACCGCCAGGGGGGGCTCCGATTACAACACCGGGGAGCTGTTTTTT.

The chain couples TRBV2 to TRBJ2-7, with a possible D match to TRBD2 (5 bases). The CDR3 runs to 14 residues. Trimming pared 4 bases from V and 2 bases from J, leaving 12 bases between. Germline-derived CDR1 and CDR2 are SNHLY and FYNNEI. The CDR3 region is CASSAGRGTYEQYF. The CDR3 nucleotides read TGTGCCAGCAGTGCGGGGAGAGGGACCTACGAGCAGTACTTC.

The V and J genes are TRBV7-6 and TRBJ2-7; the D call may be TRBD1 or TRBD2 (5 bases each). CDR1 SGHVS and CDR2 FNYEAQ come from the germline V gene. The CDR3 sequence is 12 residues long. V dropped 5 bases and J dropped 4 bases, with 9 bases sitting between them. The CDR3 spells CASSPREYEQYF. CDR3 coding DNA: TGTGCCAGCAGCCCCAGGGAGTACGAGCAGTACTTC. Variable domain in full (rest from reference TRBV7-6 and TRBJ2-7): GAGVSQSPRYKVTKRGQDVALRCDPISGHVSLYWYRQALGQGPEFLTYFNYEAQQDKSGLPNDRFSAERPEGSISTLTIQRTEQRDSAMYRCASSPREYEQYFGPGTRLTVT.

V and J are TRBV21-1 and TRBJ2-7; the D call TRBD2 from the table was never checked on the DNA. TRBV21-1 is noted as a pseudogene. The CDR3 has 14 residues. DNA for the CDR3: TGTGCCAGCAGCAAAGGGACTCTGTCCTACGAGCAGTACTTC. Protein product: CASSKGTLSYEQYF.

This chain joins TRBV2 and TRBJ2-1; 10 nucleotides agree with TRBD2. V lost 6 bases and J lost 8; bases outside the gene matches: 13. CDR1 SNHLY and CDR2 FYNNEI come from the germline V gene. CDR3 size: 16 residues. CDR3 residues: CASSPRLAGVYDEQFF. CDR3 nucleotides: TGTGCCAGCAGCCCCCGGCTAGCGGGAGTGTATGATGAGCAGTTCTTC.

This rearrangement joins TRBV29-1 to TRBJ2-5; TRBD2 aligns across 10 bases. V dropped 4 bases and J dropped 4; count of bases not matched to a gene: 3. Germline CDR1 reads SQVTM; CDR2 reads ANQGSEA. CDR3 length equals 13 residues. The CDR3 DNA reads TGCAGCGTTGTCGCTAGCGGGAGAGAGACCCAGTACTTC. Protein sequence: CSVVASGRETQYF.

The chain is built from TRBV5-1 and TRBJ2-7, with D unresolved. CDR3 length equals 12 residues. Germline values: CDR1 SGHRS, CDR2 YFSETQ. V lost 5 bases to trimming and J lost 4 bases, with 10 bases between them. DNA for the CDR3: TGCGCCAGCAGGGGGAATGGTTACGAGCAGTACTTC. Amino acid sequence: CASRGNGYEQYF.

CDR3 region: CASSLDRTGHTEAFF. The CDR3 DNA is TGTGCCAGCAGCTTAGATCGGACAGGGCACACTGAAGCTTTCTTT. The rearrangement uses TRBV11-2 and TRBJ1-1, with 8 bases matching TRBD1. Germline V gene lookup returns CDR1 SGHAT and CDR2 FQNNGV. This CDR3 comprises 15 residues. With 0 bases clipped from V and 3 bases from J, the junction kept 3 bases outside the gene matches.

For the CDR3, the DNA is TGTGCCAGCTCACCGATACAAATCGGGAACCAAGAGACCCAGTACTTC. Protein product: CASSPIQIGNQETQYF. The gene calls are TRBV18 and TRBJ2-5; TRBD2 might be the D (5 bases). The CDR3 covers 16 residues. With 3 bases removed from V and 0 bases from J, the gap between germline ends came to 14 bases. Germline CDR1 and CDR2: KGHSH and LQKENI.

The rearrangement uses TRBV19 and TRBJ1-1; TRBD1 is a possible D gene (6 bases). The CDR3 is made up of 12 amino acids. Germline CDR1 LNHDA, CDR2 SQIVND (reference sequence). Trimming left V 8 bases short and J 8 bases short, with 15 bases between. CDR3 region: CASGQLGREAFF. The CDR3 DNA reads TGTGCCAGTGGACAGTTAGGTCGGGAAGCTTTCTTT.

The V and J genes are TRBV12-5 and TRBJ2-3; 14 positions match TRBD2. Per germline, CDR1 LGHNT and CDR2 FRNRAP. The V and J ends lost 7 bases and 4 bases, in that order; junction bases with no gene match: 7. CDR3 length: 16 residues. The CDR3, as DNA: TGTGCTAGTGCCCTGGGACTAGCGGGAGTGTCAGATACGCAGTATTTT. Its translation is CASALGLAGVSDTQYF.

As DNA, the CDR3 is TGTGCCAGTTCTGTGACTAGCGTGTACAATGAGCAGTTCTTC. Protein product: CASSVTSVYNEQFF. The rearrangement links TRBV9 to TRBJ2-1; 8 nucleotides match TRBD2. Trimming took 8 bases from V and 4 from J; bases not matched to a gene: 8. CDR1 and CDR2 from the germline V gene are SGDLS and YYNGEE. The length of the CDR3 is 14 residues.

The chain has TRBV6-5 and TRBJ1-1; D unclear. The CDR3 spans 15 residues. CDR1 is MNHEY, CDR2 SVGAGI, per germline. V lost 2 bases to trimming and J lost 6 bases, with 16 bases between them. Here the CDR3 reads CASSYGVRINSEAFF. As DNA, the CDR3 is TGTGCCAGCAGTTACGGTGTTCGCATAAACTCTGAAGCTTTCTTT.

CDR3 coding DNA: TGTGCCAGCAGCGTAGGAGGTGTGGGCTACGAGCAGTACTTC. Protein sequence: CASSVGGVGYEQYF. The chain is built from TRBV9 and TRBJ2-7, with unresolved D. Germline V gives CDR1 SGDLS, CDR2 YYNGEE. This CDR3 is 14 amino acids long. Trimming removed 0 bases at V and 3 bases at J, with 10 bases between.